The rows below give T cell receptor beta chains drawn from one sample of a study of blood T cells in healthy people across ages. TCRdb fed the 5' RACE reads into MiXCR, producing one record per CDR3 protein. In the table there are around 990,000 distinct CDR3 sequences, roughly two fifths of which are singletons. The source material was blood. The receptors were gathered from a man younger than 35 in good health. The CDR3 runs from the conserved cysteine through the conserved F or W. Each record gives: CDR3 DNA, CDR3 protein, D gene, V gene, CDR3 length, clone size, J gene. A D gene is named only where the DNA matches it firmly. Part of the rows lack a size; the others show once, few, many or a class for expanded clones.

TGTGCCAGCAGGCAGCCTGCGGGGGGCACTGAAGCTTTCTTT | CASRQPAGGTEAFF | - | TRBV12-3/TRBV12-4 | 14 | - | TRBJ1-1
TGTGCCAGCAGCTCAAGCCGTCCCGGGACAGGCGCTAATGAAAAACTGTTTTTT | CASSSSRPGTGANEKLFF | TRBD1 | TRBV7-9 | 18 | - | TRBJ1-4
TGCGCCAGCAGCCAACAGCCCGGGACAGGGCAAAACGAGCAGTACTTC | CASSQQPGTGQNEQYF | TRBD1 | TRBV4-3 | 16 | - | TRBJ2-7
TGTGCCAGCAGCACCCGAGCGGGCCCAGATACGCAGTATTTT | CASSTRAGPDTQYF | - | TRBV13 | 14 | few | TRBJ2-3
TGTGCCAGCAGCGGGTACGGAGATGAGCAGTTCTTC | CASSGYGDEQFF | - | TRBV7-9 | 12 | - | TRBJ2-1
TGCAGCGTTCCTAGATTGGCCGCCCCGGGACACTACCAAGAGACCCAGTACTTC | CSVPRLAAPGHYQETQYF | - | TRBV29-1 | 18 | - | TRBJ2-5
TGTGCCAGCCTCTACACCAGGCGGAATAACTATGGCTACACCTTC | CASLYTRRNNYGYTF | - | TRBV3-1 | 15 | few | TRBJ1-2
TGTGCCAGCAGTTCCCGGGACAGCCCGTACAATGAGCAGTTCTTC | CASSSRDSPYNEQFF | TRBD1 | TRBV27 | 15 | many | TRBJ2-1
TGTGCCAGCAGCCTCTATAGCGTAGCAGATACGCAGTATTTT | CASSLYSVADTQYF | - | TRBV7-2 | 14 | - | TRBJ2-3
TGCAGTGCTAGAGACTCCCGCATCTTTGGACAGGCTCCTAATGAAAAACTGTTTTTT | CSARDSRIFGQAPNEKLFF | TRBD1 | TRBV20-1 | 19 | - | TRBJ1-4
TGCGCCAGCAGCCAAGATCCCAGGCGGCATACGCAGTATTTT | CASSQDPRRHTQYF | - | TRBV4-3 | 14 | few | TRBJ2-3
TGTGCCAGCAGCAAAGTGGGGGAGTACCGGGACAAGAATTGTCTAGCCAAAAACATTCAGTACTTC | CASSKVGEYRDKNCLAKNIQYF | - | TRBV21-1 | 22 | - | TRBJ2-4
TGTGCCAGCAGTTACACAGACACCTACGAGCAGTACTTC | CASSYTDTYEQYF | - | TRBV6-2/TRBV6-3 | 13 | - | TRBJ2-7
TGTGCCAGCAGCTTAGCGGGACTAGTGGGCGAGCAGTACTTC | CASSLAGLVGEQYF | TRBD2 | TRBV7-2 | 14 | few | TRBJ2-7
TGCAGTGCTAGAGATCACCCAATCACCGGGCACCCGGCCTCCTATGGCTACACCTTC | CSARDHPITGHPASYGYTF | - | TRBV20-1 | 19 | few | TRBJ1-2
TGTGCCAGCAGCCCCACAGTGGACGAAGCTTTCTTT | CASSPTVDEAFF | - | TRBV7-9 | 12 | - | TRBJ1-1
TGTGCCAGCAGCTTAAGACTAGCGGCGGGGGAGCAGTTCTTC | CASSLRLAAGEQFF | TRBD2 | TRBV7-3 | 14 | few | TRBJ2-1
TGTGCCAGCAGTTACCTATCGGCCGGCTACACAGATACGCAGTATTTT | CASSYLSAGYTDTQYF | - | TRBV6-2/TRBV6-3 | 16 | few | TRBJ2-3
TGTGCCAGCAGCGTAGCCGCCAGGGGGACTAATGAAAAACTGTTTTTT | CASSVAARGTNEKLFF | TRBD1 | TRBV9 | 16 | - | TRBJ1-4
TGTGCCAGCAGCCAAGGGGCTAGCGGGCAAGAGACCCAGTACTTC | CASSQGASGQETQYF | TRBD2 | TRBV3-1 | 15 | few | TRBJ2-5
TGTGCCAGCAGCCCGAGCGGGACAGGTTTTTACAATGAGCAGTTCTTC | CASSPSGTGFYNEQFF | - | TRBV7-2 | 16 | - | TRBJ2-1
TGCGCCAGCAGCCAAGATATCAGGGGTGAAGCTTTCTTT | CASSQDIRGEAFF | - | TRBV4-3 | 13 | many | TRBJ1-1
TGTGCCAGCAGCCAAGATCGAGCAACCTACAATGAGCAGTTCTTC | CASSQDRATYNEQFF | - | TRBV4-2 | 15 | - | TRBJ2-1
TGTGCCAGCAGTGAATCAAGTGAAGCTTTCTTT | CASSESSEAFF | - | TRBV6-5 | 11 | - | TRBJ1-1
TGTGCCAGCAGTTTTGACAGGTTAAATCAGTACTTC | CASSFDRLNQYF | - | TRBV2 | 12 | - | TRBJ2-7
TGTGCCAGCAGCCTGATGTCCGTCCTGGTAGCGGGATACACCTTC | CASSLMSVLVAGYTF | - | TRBV12-3/TRBV12-4 | 15 | - | TRBJ1-2
TGTGCCAGCAGTTCCCCGGGACAGGGATCGGAAAAACTGTTTTTT | CASSSPGQGSEKLFF | TRBD1 | TRBV27 | 15 | - | TRBJ1-4
TGCAGTGCTAGGTGGGGTGACTATGGCTACACCTTC | CSARWGDYGYTF | - | TRBV20-1 | 12 | - | TRBJ1-2
TGCAGCGTTGAAGGGGGCCGAGGCACAGATACGCAGTATTTT | CSVEGGRGTDTQYF | - | TRBV29-1 | 14 | few | TRBJ2-3
TGTGCCGGCAGCCAACAGACAGGGATTGGCTATGGCTACACCTTC | CAGSQQTGIGYGYTF | TRBD1 | TRBV7-2 | 15 | - | TRBJ1-2
TGTGCCAGCAGCCAAGAAAGGTGGACCGCTAACTATGGCTACACCTTC | CASSQERWTANYGYTF | - | TRBV14 | 16 | - | TRBJ1-2
TGTGCCAGCAGCACCTCGGGACTAGCTAGGAATGAGCAGTTCTTC | CASSTSGLARNEQFF | TRBD2 | TRBV9 | 15 | - | TRBJ2-1
TGTGCCAGCAGCGGGACAGGACCAGGCTATGGCTACACCTTC | CASSGTGPGYGYTF | TRBD1 | TRBV2 | 14 | few | TRBJ1-2
TGTGCCAGCAGCTCCCCAGCTACCTTCTACAATGAGCAGTTCTTC | CASSSPATFYNEQFF | - | TRBV11-2 | 15 | - | TRBJ2-1
TGTGCCAGCAGCTTGTCGGGGAGCAGAGCAGAGACCCAGTACTTC | CASSLSGSRAETQYF | - | TRBV7-9 | 15 | - | TRBJ2-5
TGCGCCAGCAGCCAAGCACGGGGAACCGGGAGCGGCTACACCTTC | CASSQARGTGSGYTF | - | TRBV4-1 | 15 | - | TRBJ1-2
TGCAGTGCTAGAGATCGGTGGGGGCTCGGGTATGGCTACACCTTC | CSARDRWGLGYGYTF | - | TRBV20-1 | 15 | - | TRBJ1-2
TGTGCCAGCAGTTTATCAAGGAAGACTCTGGCGTATGGCTACACCTTC | CASSLSRKTLAYGYTF | - | TRBV27 | 16 | - | TRBJ1-2
TGCGCCAGCAACTTCGGGACACAGGAAGAGACCCAGTACTTC | CASNFGTQEETQYF | - | TRBV5-1 | 14 | - | TRBJ2-5
TGTGCCAGCAGTAAGGAGTATTCTAATGAAAAACTGTTTTTT | CASSKEYSNEKLFF | - | TRBV2 | 14 | - | TRBJ1-4
TGTGCTAGTGGCCTGGGAGACCGCTACGAGCAGTACTTC | CASGLGDRYEQYF | - | TRBV12-5 | 13 | - | TRBJ2-7
TGTGCCAGCAGTGAGGACACGAACACCGGGGAGCTGTTTTTT | CASSEDTNTGELFF | - | TRBV6-2/TRBV6-3 | 14 | - | TRBJ2-2
TGCAGCCCCCGGACAGGGAGGTGGGGGGGCACTGAAGCTTTCTTT | CSPRTGRWGGTEAFF | TRBD1 | TRBV29-1 | 15 | - | TRBJ1-1
TGTGCCAGCAGTTTAGGAGGGAAAAACGGCTACACCTTC | CASSLGGKNGYTF | - | TRBV27 | 13 | few | TRBJ1-2
TGTGCCAGCAGCCAAGCACAGTCCGGAATGGGCTACACCTTC | CASSQAQSGMGYTF | - | TRBV14 | 14 | - | TRBJ1-2
TGTGCCAGCAGTTTCCCGCCGGGCAATGAGCAGTTCTTC | CASSFPPGNEQFF | - | TRBV12-3/TRBV12-4 | 13 | - | TRBJ2-1
TGCAGTGCTAGAGATGGAAGCTCTGGGGCCAACGTCCTGACTTTC | CSARDGSSGANVLTF | - | TRBV20-1 | 15 | few | TRBJ2-6
TGCGCCAGCAGCTTGGTGGCCCAGGAGAGTGAGCAGTTCTTC | CASSLVAQESEQFF | - | TRBV5-1 | 14 | few | TRBJ2-1
TGTGCCAGTTCCAGGGAAATGACCCGCAGCCAAGAGACCCAGTACTTC | CASSREMTRSQETQYF | - | TRBV2 | 16 | few | TRBJ2-5
TGCGCCAGCAGCCAAGACGAAAGATCGGATACGCAGTATTTT | CASSQDERSDTQYF | - | TRBV4-3 | 14 | few | TRBJ2-3
TGTGCCAGCAGTTTTTACAGGGAAGCTTTCTTT | CASSFYREAFF | - | TRBV12-3/TRBV12-4 | 11 | few | TRBJ1-1
TGTGCCAGCAGTGCAGCGGGGGGGCTCGGGAATGAGCAGTTCTTC | CASSAAGGLGNEQFF | TRBD2 | TRBV6-2/TRBV6-3 | 15 | - | TRBJ2-1
TGTGCCAGCAGCTCCGGGCCTACTCAGGCCTTCTCCACAGATACGCAGTATTTT | CASSSGPTQAFSTDTQYF | - | TRBV28 | 18 | few | TRBJ2-3
TGTGCCAGCAGCCGGACGGAGGTGAACACTGAAGCTTTCTTT | CASSRTEVNTEAFF | - | TRBV6-5 | 14 | few | TRBJ1-1
TGTGCCAGCAGCTTAATGGGAATCGCGGCTGAAGCTTTCTTT | CASSLMGIAAEAFF | - | TRBV7-9 | 14 | few | TRBJ1-1